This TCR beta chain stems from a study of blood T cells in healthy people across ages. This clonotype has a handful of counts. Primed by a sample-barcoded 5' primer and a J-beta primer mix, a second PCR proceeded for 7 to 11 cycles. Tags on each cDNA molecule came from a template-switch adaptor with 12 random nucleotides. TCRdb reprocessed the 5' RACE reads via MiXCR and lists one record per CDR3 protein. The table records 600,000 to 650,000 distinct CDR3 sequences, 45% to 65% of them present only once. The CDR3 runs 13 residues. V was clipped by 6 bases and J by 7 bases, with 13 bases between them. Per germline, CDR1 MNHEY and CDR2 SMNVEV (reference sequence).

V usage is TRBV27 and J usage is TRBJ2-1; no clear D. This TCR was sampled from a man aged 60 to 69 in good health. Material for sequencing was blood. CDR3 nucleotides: TGTGCCAGCAGCTCTCCCATTGGTAATGAGCAGTTCTTC. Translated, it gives CASSSPIGNEQFF.